This is a list of T cell receptor beta chains from one sample in a study of blood T cell repertoires in COVID-19. Here immunoSEQ multiplex PCR was the method, and the copy in TCRdb shows in-frame clones only, minus some. The sample lists more than 95,000 clones, 85% to 90% occurring once. The sequenced sample consisted of peripheral blood. These receptors were taken from a man aged 50-60 years with acute or convalescent COVID-19. The CDR3 runs from the conserved cysteine through the conserved F or W. The order of the fields is J gene, V gene, clone size, D gene, CDR3 DNA, CDR3 protein. The D gene is left open where the match is weak. Rows may omit the clone size; those that give it use once, few, many or a size class.

TRBJ2-7	TRBV27	-	TRBD2	TGTGCCAGCAGACAGCGGGAGGGCCAGTACGAGCAGTACTTC	CASRQREGQYEQYF
TRBJ1-6	TRBV27	-	-	TGTGCCTGCGGGAACGGGGTCAATAATTCACCCCTCCACTTT	CACGNGVNNSPLHF
TRBJ2-7	TRBV3-1/TRBV3-2	-	-	TGTGCCAGCAGCCAAGATAACAGGGAGACCTACGAGCAGTACTTC	CASSQDNRETYEQYF
TRBJ2-3	TRBV5-5	-	-	TGTGCCAGCAGCCCGGACTTTCGCACAGATACGCAGTATTTT	CASSPDFRTDTQYF
TRBJ2-1	TRBV4-1	-	TRBD2	TGCGCCAGCAGCCAAGGGGGGGGAACGACTAGCGGGAGGGCCCCCAACAATGAGCAGTTCTTC	CASSQGGGTTSGRAPNNEQFF
TRBJ1-1	TRBV19	-	-	TGTGCCAGTAGTATGGGAGGGGCCACTGAAGCTTTCTTT	CASSMGGATEAFF
TRBJ1-2	TRBV14	few	-	TGTGCCAGCAGCCAAGTTAATCGGGGCTATGGCTACACCTTC	CASSQVNRGYGYTF
TRBJ1-5	TRBV18	-	-	TGTGCCAGCTCCGTCCAGGATAGCAATCAGCCCCAGCATTTT	CASSVQDSNQPQHF
TRBJ1-2	TRBV12-3/TRBV12-4	-	-	TGTGCCAGCAGTTTAAACAGAAATGGCTACACCTTC	CASSLNRNGYTF
TRBJ1-6	TRBV5-1	-	TRBD1	TGCGCCAGCAGCTCGGGACAGCCTAATTCACCCCTCCACTTT	CASSSGQPNSPLHF
TRBJ1-2	TRBV19	-	TRBD1	TGTGCCAGCGCTCCGGGACAGAGAACATCTAACTATGGCTACACCTTC	CASAPGQRTSNYGYTF
TRBJ1-3	TRBV6-5	-	-	TGTGCCAGCAGGCCGCGGGGACGAGGTGGAAACACCATATATTTT	CASRPRGRGGNTIYF
TRBJ2-5	TRBV7-2	-	TRBD1	TGTGCCAGCAGACAGGGGGCAGGAGAGACCCAGTACTTC	CASRQGAGETQYF
TRBJ1-6	TRBV5-1	-	TRBD1	TGCGCCGGCAGCCCGGGACAGGCCGATAATTCACCCCTCCACTTT	CAGSPGQADNSPLHF
TRBJ1-1	TRBV10-3	-	-	TGTGCCATCAGTGAACCCGGGGGGGACACTGAAGCTTTCTTT	CAISEPGGDTEAFF
TRBJ2-1	TRBV2	-	-	TGTGCCAGCAGTGGGGACTCAAGGGATGAGCAGTTCTTC	CASSGDSRDEQFF
TRBJ2-7	TRBV4-1	-	TRBD2	TGCGCCAGCAGCCAAGTTGCGACTAGCGGTCCCCACGAGCAGTACTTC	CASSQVATSGPHEQYF
TRBJ2-6	TRBV6-5	few	TRBD1	TGTGCCAGTCGGTCCGGGACAGATGGGGCCAACGTCCTGACTTTC	CASRSGTDGANVLTF
TRBJ2-7	TRBV4-1	-	TRBD2	TGCGCCAGCAGCCAAGATACCGATCAGGGCCCGGGGGGGGAGCAGTACTTC	CASSQDTDQGPGGEQYF
TRBJ2-7	TRBV5-1	-	TRBD2	TGCGCCAGCAGCGAACTAGCGGGAGGGTTTTACGAGCAGTACTTC	CASSELAGGFYEQYF
TRBJ1-1	TRBV6-5	few	-	TGTGCCAGCAGTTACTCATACAGGGAGGGAGAAGCTTTCTTT	CASSYSYREGEAFF
TRBJ1-3	TRBV9	-	TRBD1	TGTGCCAGCAGCGCACCCAGCCACGACAGGGGGGCCTCGAGTAACACCATATATTTT	CASSAPSHDRGASSNTIYF
TRBJ2-3	TRBV9	-	-	TGTGCCAGCAGTCCGGGGGAGTCCCATCCCACAGATACGCAGTATTTT	CASSPGESHPTDTQYF
TRBJ2-5	TRBV28	-	TRBD1	TGTGCCAGCAGGCGTCAAGGGGGCGGTGAGACCCAGTACTTC	CASRRQGGGETQYF
TRBJ1-4	TRBV27	-	-	TGTGCCAGCAGTTTATCCCTCGAAGCCCTCAAAACTAATGAAAAACTGTTTTTT	CASSLSLEALKTNEKLFF
TRBJ2-1	TRBV4-2	-	-	TGTGCCAGCAGCCGGCAACTAGATGGAGAAGCCCCCTCCTACAATGAGCAGTTCTTC	CASSRQLDGEAPSYNEQFF
TRBJ2-1	TRBV7-3	-	-	TGTGCCAGCAGCTTACTACCATCCTACAATGAGCAGTTCTTC	CASSLLPSYNEQFF
TRBJ2-1	TRBV18	-	TRBD2	TGTGCCAGCTCAATGACTAGCGGGAATGGGGACAATGAGCAGTTCTTC	CASSMTSGNGDNEQFF
TRBJ1-4	TRBV29-1	once	TRBD1	TGCAGCGCCTGGACAGGGGCTGGAGAAAAACTGTTTTTT	CSAWTGAGEKLFF
TRBJ1-1	TRBV9	-	-	TGTGCCAGCAGCGTAGACAGGGACACTGAAGCTTTCTTT	CASSVDRDTEAFF
TRBJ1-6	TRBV7-2	-	-	TGTGCCAGCAGCCCTAATCCTAACAGGAATTCACCCCTCCACTTT	CASSPNPNRNSPLHF
TRBJ2-3	TRBV7-9	once	-	TGTGCCAGCAGCCAACCGGACACCACAGATACGCAGTATTTT	CASSQPDTTDTQYF
TRBJ2-2	TRBV19	-	TRBD1	TGTGCCAGTAGTGCAACAGGGGCCGGGGAGCTGTTTTTT	CASSATGAGELFF
TRBJ2-2	TRBV7-3	-	-	TGTGCCAGCAGCCAACCAGGGTTCGGGGAGCTGTTTTTT	CASSQPGFGELFF
TRBJ1-5	TRBV28	-	-	TGTGCCAGCAGTCGGAGCTTCGAGGGACAGCCCCAGCATTTT	CASSRSFEGQPQHF
TRBJ1-1	TRBV7-6	-	-	TGTGCCAGCAGCTTAGCGGCACAGGGAGGGACTGAAGCTTTCTTT	CASSLAAQGGTEAFF
TRBJ2-1	TRBV25-1	-	-	TGTGCCAGCAGTGAAACTGCTCACTCTGAGCAGTTCTTC	CASSETAHSEQFF
TRBJ2-1	TRBV10-2	-	-	TGCGCCTGCAGCACTAGCAGCTCCTACAATGAGCAGTTCTTC	CACSTSSSYNEQFF
TRBJ2-5	TRBV3-1/TRBV3-2	-	-	TGTGCCAGCAGCCTACTCAACAGCGAGACCCAGTACTTC	CASSLLNSETQYF